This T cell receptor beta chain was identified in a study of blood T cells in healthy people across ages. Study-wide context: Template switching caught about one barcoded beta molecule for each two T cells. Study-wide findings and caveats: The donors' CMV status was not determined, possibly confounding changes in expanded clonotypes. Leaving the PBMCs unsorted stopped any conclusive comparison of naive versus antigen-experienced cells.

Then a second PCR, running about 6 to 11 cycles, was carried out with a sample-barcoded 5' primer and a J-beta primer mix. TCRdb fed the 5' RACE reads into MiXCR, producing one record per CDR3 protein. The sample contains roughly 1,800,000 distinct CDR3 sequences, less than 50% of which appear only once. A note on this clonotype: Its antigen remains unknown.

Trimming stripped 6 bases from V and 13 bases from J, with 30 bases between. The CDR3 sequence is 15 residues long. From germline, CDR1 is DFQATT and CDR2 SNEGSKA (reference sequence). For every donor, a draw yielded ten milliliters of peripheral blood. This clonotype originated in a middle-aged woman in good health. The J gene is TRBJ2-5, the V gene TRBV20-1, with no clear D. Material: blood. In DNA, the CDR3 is TGCAGTGCGCCGCGGTCTGGTCAGAGCAAGAATGAGCGGTACTTC. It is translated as CSAPRSGQSKNERYF.